These 11 T cell receptor beta chains were all obtained from the same sample, sequenced in a study of OX40 agonist ivuxolimab in advanced cancers. Profiling relied on immunoSEQ multiplex PCR, and the TCRdb table lists in-frame clones only, not all of them. The table includes around 110,000 clones, about 94% detected once. This specimen was CD4+ or CD8+ T cells sorted from blood, taken in a trial of the OX40 agonist ivuxolimab. The source is an adult with an advanced solid tumor such as melanoma, head and neck, liver or kidney cancer.

The J gene is TRBJ2-7, the V gene TRBV19; TRBD2 matches at 10 bases. The CDR3 extends over 15 amino acids. Trimming removed 3 bases from V and 4 bases from J; junction bases left unmatched: 6. Germline V gene data show CDR1 as LNHDA and CDR2 as SQIVND (reference sequence). CDR3 in DNA: TGTGCCAGTAGTATTAGCGGGAGGCTCGCGTACGAGCAGTACTTC. As protein: CASSISGRLAYEQYF.

The chain employs TRBV28 and TRBJ2-7; D is uncertain. Germline CDR1 reads MDHEN; CDR2 reads SYDVKM. The CDR3 spans 17 residues. V was clipped by 2 bases and J by 0 bases, with 17 bases between them. CDR3 in DNA: TGTGCCAGCAGTTTAAAATTTTGGGTGCTAACCTCCTACGAGCAGTACTTC. As protein: CASSLKFWVLTSYEQYF.

V gene TRBV6-5 combines with J gene TRBJ2-1; unclear D gene. Germline CDR1 is MNHEY and CDR2 is SVGAGI. Trimming pared 7 bases from V and 0 bases from J, leaving 10 bases between. The CDR3 extends over 14 amino acids. Written as DNA, the CDR3 is TGTGCCAGCATCGGGTCTGTCTCCTACAATGAGCAGTTCTTC. This codes for CASIGSVSYNEQFF.

The CDR3 DNA follows: TGTGCCAGTAGTATAGCCTGGACTAGCGGGAGCTACGAGCAGTACTTC. Translating gives CASSIAWTSGSYEQYF. V gene TRBV19 combines with J gene TRBJ2-7; 13 bases line up with TRBD2. The CDR3 spans 16 residues. Trimming took 1 base from V and 3 from J; bases not matched to a gene: 3. CDR1 LNHDA and CDR2 SQIVND come from the germline V gene (reference sequence).

Details on this clone: The identical CDR3 is also encoded by other nucleotide sequences in the sample. The chain combines TRBV28 with TRBJ1-4, with D tentatively TRBD1 (5 bases). Germline CDR1 and CDR2: MDHEN and SYDVKM. The V and J ends lost 3 bases and 0 bases respectively, with 8 bases between them. The CDR3 totals 15 residues. CDR3 protein: CASSLGGATNEKLFF. CDR3 nucleotides: TGTGCCAGCAGTTTGGGAGGGGCAACTAATGAAAAACTGTTTTTT. The full variable domain, its missing parts supplied by reference TRBV28 and TRBJ1-4, is DVKVTQSSRYLVKRTGEKVFLECVQDMDHENMFWYRQDPGLGLRLIYFSYDVKMKEKGDIPEGYSVSREKKERFSLILESASTNQTSMYLCASSLGGATNEKLFFGSGTQLSVL.

The table lists this clone with a count of one. This chain links TRBV6-5 with TRBJ1-5; the D is unclear. V lost 4 bases, J lost 6 bases, and 10 bases lay in between. The germline V gene has CDR1 MNHEY and CDR2 SVGAGI. The CDR3 extends over 13 amino acids. The CDR3 bases are TGTGCCAGCAGTTCCGGAGGATTTCAGCCCCAGCATTTT. Amino acid sequence: CASSSGGFQPQHF.

The chain employs TRBV7-3 and TRBJ2-1, with 9 bases aligning to TRBD2. The CDR3 runs to 16 residues. Germline assignment: CDR1 SGHTA and CDR2 FQGTGA. The V segment lost 5 bases and the J segment 4 bases; nucleotides outside the gene matches: 9. The CDR3 sequence: CASSPAGTSSYNEQFF. The DNA for the CDR3 is TGTGCCAGCAGCCCGGCCGGGACTAGCAGTTACAATGAGCAGTTCTTC.

This clone came up once. This chain connects TRBV5-4 to TRBJ2-1; no clear D gene. The CDR3 loop spans 13 amino acids. Germline CDR1 SGHNT, CDR2 YYREEE (reference sequence). The V end was cut by 6 bases, the J end by 3 bases, with 10 bases between. This CDR3 reads CASTTPNYNEQFF. The CDR3 coding sequence is TGTGCCAGCACCACCCCAAACTACAATGAGCAGTTCTTC.

The chain employs TRBV6-5 and TRBJ2-2; the D gene is possibly TRBD1 (5 bases). This CDR3 has 14 amino acids. V shed 5 bases and J shed 5 bases, with 12 bases lying between them. Germline V CDR1 and CDR2: MNHEY, SVGAGI. The CDR3 here is CASSGLGETGELFF. CDR3 nucleotides: TGTGCCAGCAGTGGCCTAGGGGAAACCGGGGAGCTGTTTTTT.

V and J are TRBV10-3 and TRBJ2-5; TRBD2 might be the D (6 bases). Deletions cut 2 bases from V and 5 bases from J, with 15 bases between. CDR3 size: 15 residues. CDR1 is ENHRY, CDR2 SYGVKD, per germline. The CDR3 reads CAISEGAGRRETQYF. In DNA form, the CDR3 reads TGTGCCATCAGTGAGGGAGCGGGCCGCCGGGAGACCCAGTACTTC.

The chain uses TRBV5-6 and TRBJ1-5, with D perhaps matching TRBD1 (6 bases). CDR1 is SGHDT, CDR2 YYEEEE, per germline. V shed 0 bases and J shed 1 base, with 11 bases lying between them. The CDR3 contains 16 residues. The CDR3 spells CASSLGGHRSNQPQHF. CDR3 nucleotides: TGTGCCAGCAGCTTGGGGGGACACAGAAGCAATCAGCCCCAGCATTTT.